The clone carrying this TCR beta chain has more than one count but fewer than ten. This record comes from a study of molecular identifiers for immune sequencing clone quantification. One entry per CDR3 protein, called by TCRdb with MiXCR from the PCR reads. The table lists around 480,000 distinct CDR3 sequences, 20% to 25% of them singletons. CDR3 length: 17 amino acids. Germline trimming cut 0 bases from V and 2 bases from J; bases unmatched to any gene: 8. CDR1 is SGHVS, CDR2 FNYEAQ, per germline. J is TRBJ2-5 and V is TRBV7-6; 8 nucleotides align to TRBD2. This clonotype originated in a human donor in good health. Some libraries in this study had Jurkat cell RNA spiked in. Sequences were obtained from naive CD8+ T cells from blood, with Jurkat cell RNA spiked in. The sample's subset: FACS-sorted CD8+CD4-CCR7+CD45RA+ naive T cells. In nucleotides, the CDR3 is TGTGCCAGCAGCTTAGCGTTTGCGGGAGGCAAACAAGAGACCCAGTACTTC. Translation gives CASSLAFAGGKQETQYF. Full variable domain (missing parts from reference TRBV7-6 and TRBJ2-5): GAGVSQSPRYKVTKRGQDVALRCDPISGHVSLYWYRQALGQGPEFLTYFNYEAQQDKSGLPNDRFSAERPEGSISTLTIQRTEQRDSAMYRCASSLAFAGGKQETQYFGPGTRLLVL.